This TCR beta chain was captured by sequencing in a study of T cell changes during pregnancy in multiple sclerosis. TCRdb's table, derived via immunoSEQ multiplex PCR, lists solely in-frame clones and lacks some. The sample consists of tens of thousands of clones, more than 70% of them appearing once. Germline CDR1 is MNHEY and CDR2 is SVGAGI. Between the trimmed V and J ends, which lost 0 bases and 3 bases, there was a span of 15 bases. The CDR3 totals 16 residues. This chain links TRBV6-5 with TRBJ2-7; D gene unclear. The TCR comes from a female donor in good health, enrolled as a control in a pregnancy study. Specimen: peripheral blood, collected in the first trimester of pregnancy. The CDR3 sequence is CASSYSPSQPFYEQYF. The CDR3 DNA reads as TGTGCCAGCAGTTACTCGCCTTCACAGCCATTCTACGAGCAGTACTTC.